This is a list of T cell receptor beta chains from one sample in a study of cytomegalovirus exposure and HLA in healthy donors. Data came from immunoSEQ multiplex PCR; TCRdb stores just in-frame clones and leaves some out. The repertoire holds roughly 200,000 clones, with about three quarters as singletons. Specimen: PBMCs. Source of these receptors: a woman under 40 in good health and CMV-seronegative. Each CDR3 is given without its conserved first and last residue. D genes are given only for firm matches.

>NA|TRBV25-1|TRBJ1-4
ATLGGPNEKLF
>NA|TRBV7-2|TRBJ2-1
ASSLNRLGEQF
>NA|TRBV6-1|TRBJ1-4
ASSEFGRGTNEKLF
>TRBD1|TRBV5-1|TRBJ2-7
ASSRPGTGSYEQY
>TRBD1|TRBV18|TRBJ1-5
ASSPTGGAGQPQH
>TRBD1|TRBV6-5|TRBJ2-1
ASRGTGENEQF
>TRBD1|TRBV9|TRBJ1-5
ASSVGTGRDQPQH
>TRBD1|TRBV19|TRBJ1-4
ASIRTGGPNEKLF
>TRBD2|TRBV7-6|TRBJ2-1
ASSFSGGVVPYNEQF
>TRBD1|TRBV19|TRBJ1-5
ASGATGPNQPQH
>TRBD1|TRBV5-5|TRBJ2-7
ASSRDRVPYEQY
>NA|TRBV19|TRBJ2-1
ASSPRGGHNEQF
>NA|TRBV12-5|TRBJ2-1
ASGLGTSLNEQF
>TRBD1|TRBV28|TRBJ1-5
ASKIGQGGQPQH
>TRBD1|TRBV5-1|TRBJ1-2
ASNYPGQGARGYT
>TRBD2|TRBV25-1|TRBJ2-3
ASSGSGLAGADTQY
>NA|TRBV6-5|TRBJ2-7
ASSYSTGSDEQY
>TRBD1|TRBV7-2|TRBJ1-5
ASSLQGGDQPQH
>TRBD1|TRBV4-1|TRBJ2-7
ASSLGQLDRVVEQY
>NA|TRBV28|TRBJ1-2
ASSWGGGRYGYT
>TRBD1|TRBV27|TRBJ2-2
ASRKYGTDGTGELF
>NA|TRBV27|TRBJ2-5
ASRGSQETQY
>TRBD2|TRBV30|TRBJ2-7
AWSVFSGLAPSYEQY
>TRBD2|TRBV4-1|TRBJ2-1
ASSQEWQGLAGGYNEQF
>NA|TRBV5-1|TRBJ2-3
ASSFAGTHTDTQY
>TRBD2|TRBV5-8|TRBJ2-7
ASSRLAGGDEQY
>TRBD2|TRBV11-1|TRBJ2-5
ASSAGTSGGSQETQY
>NA|TRBV5-6|TRBJ1-5
ASSLPRGPQH
>TRBD2|TRBV4-2|TRBJ2-7
ASSQSGAGGSYEQY
>TRBD1|TRBV7-9|TRBJ2-7
ASSNRDRTYEQY
>NA|TRBV7-9|TRBJ1-5
ASSLGTFSNQPQH
>NA|TRBV5-1|TRBJ2-5
ASSFGDPSETQY
>NA|TRBV18|TRBJ2-4
ASSHIRQSTGKNIQY
>TRBD1|TRBV30|TRBJ1-3
AWSTGVNSGNTIY
>NA|TRBV18|TRBJ1-3
ASSPTSDSSGNTIY
>NA|TRBV5-1|TRBJ1-4
ASSPAPGRDPEKLF
>NA|TRBV15|TRBJ2-5
ATSGRLEETQY
>NA|TRBV7-8|TRBJ2-7
ASSPTLYEQY
>TRBD2|TRBV7-2|TRBJ2-1
ASSSGRQREWWNEQF
>TRBD1|TRBV6-1|TRBJ1-1
ASLDRGRNTEAF
>NA|TRBV5-1|TRBJ2-7
ASSKRTTGGAPYEQY
>TRBD1|TRBV29-1|TRBJ1-1
SSWDRLNTEAF
>NA|TRBV27|TRBJ2-4
ASSSSLDAFGNIQY
>TRBD1|TRBV5-4|TRBJ1-2
ASSDRGNYGYT